Detailed here is one T cell receptor beta chain. Its specificity is unknown. Profiling relied on immunoSEQ multiplex PCR, and the TCRdb table lists in-frame clones only, not all of them. Of around 14,000 clones in the sample, approximately 80% were seen once. Eligibility required adulthood, ileal or ileocolonic Crohn's disease and indicated ileocolonic resection. These data come from a study of T cell repertoires in ileal Crohn's disease. Study findings and constraints: Compared with non-smokers, active smokers at surgery showed more clonal expansions. All patients with clonality above 26.8% had endoscopic recurrence.

V lost 2 bases and J lost 4; bases outside the gene matches: 7. The CDR3 sequence is 15 residues long. Germline V gene sequence: CDR1 MNHNS, CDR2 SASEGT. This clonotype originated in an adult with Crohn's disease. The chain recombines TRBV6-1 with TRBJ2-5, with 7 bases lining up with TRBD1. Sequenced material: ileal tissue. CDR3 loop: CASSENGAGGETQYF. The CDR3 DNA sequence: TGTGCCAGCAGTGAAAACGGGGCAGGGGGAGAGACCCAGTACTTC.